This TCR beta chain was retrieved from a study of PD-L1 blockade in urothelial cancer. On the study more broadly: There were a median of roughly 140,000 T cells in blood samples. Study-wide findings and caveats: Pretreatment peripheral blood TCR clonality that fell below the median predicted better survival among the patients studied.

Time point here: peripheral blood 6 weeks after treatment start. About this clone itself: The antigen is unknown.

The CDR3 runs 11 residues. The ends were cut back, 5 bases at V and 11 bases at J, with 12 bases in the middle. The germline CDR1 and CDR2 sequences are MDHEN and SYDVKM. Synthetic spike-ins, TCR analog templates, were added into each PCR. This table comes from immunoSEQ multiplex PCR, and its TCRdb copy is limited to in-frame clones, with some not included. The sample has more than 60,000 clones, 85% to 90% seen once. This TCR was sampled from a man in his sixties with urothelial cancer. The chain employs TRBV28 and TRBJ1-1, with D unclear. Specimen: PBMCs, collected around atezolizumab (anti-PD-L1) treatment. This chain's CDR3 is CASSAEGRAFF. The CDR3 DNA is TGTGCCAGCAGTGCCGAGGGTCGGGCTTTCTTT.